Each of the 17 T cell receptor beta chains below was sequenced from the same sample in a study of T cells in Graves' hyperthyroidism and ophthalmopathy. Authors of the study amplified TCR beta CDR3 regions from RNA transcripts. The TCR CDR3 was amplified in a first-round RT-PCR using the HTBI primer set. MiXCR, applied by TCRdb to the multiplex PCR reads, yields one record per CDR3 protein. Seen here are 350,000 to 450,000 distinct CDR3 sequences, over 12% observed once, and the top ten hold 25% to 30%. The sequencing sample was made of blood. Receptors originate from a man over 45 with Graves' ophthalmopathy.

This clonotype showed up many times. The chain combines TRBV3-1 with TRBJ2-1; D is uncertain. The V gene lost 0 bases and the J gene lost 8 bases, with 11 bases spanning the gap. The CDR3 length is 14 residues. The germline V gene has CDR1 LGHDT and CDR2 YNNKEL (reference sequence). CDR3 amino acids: CASSQDLPRDEQFF. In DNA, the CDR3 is TGTGCCAGCAGCCAAGATCTTCCGCGAGATGAGCAGTTCTTC.

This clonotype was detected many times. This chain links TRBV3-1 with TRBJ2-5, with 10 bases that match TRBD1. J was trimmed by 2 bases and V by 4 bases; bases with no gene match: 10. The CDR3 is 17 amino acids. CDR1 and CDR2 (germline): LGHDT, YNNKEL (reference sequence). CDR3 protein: CASSPSRQGAKQETQYF. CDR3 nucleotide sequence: TGTGCCAGCAGCCCATCCAGACAGGGGGCGAAACAAGAGACCCAGTACTTC.

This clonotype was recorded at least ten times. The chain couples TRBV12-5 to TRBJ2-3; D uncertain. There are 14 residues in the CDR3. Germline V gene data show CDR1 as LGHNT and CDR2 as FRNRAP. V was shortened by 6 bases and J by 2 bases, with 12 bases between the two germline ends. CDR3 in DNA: TGTGCTAGTGGCGTTAACTCGCCCACAGATACGCAGTATTTT. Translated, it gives CASGVNSPTDTQYF.

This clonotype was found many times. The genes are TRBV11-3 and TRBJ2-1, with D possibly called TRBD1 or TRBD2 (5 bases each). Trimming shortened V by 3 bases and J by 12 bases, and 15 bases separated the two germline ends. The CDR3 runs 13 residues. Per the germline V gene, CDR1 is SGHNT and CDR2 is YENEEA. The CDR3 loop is CASSLNGGSRQFF. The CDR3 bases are TGTGCCAGCAGCTTGAATGGGGGTTCTAGGCAGTTCTTC.

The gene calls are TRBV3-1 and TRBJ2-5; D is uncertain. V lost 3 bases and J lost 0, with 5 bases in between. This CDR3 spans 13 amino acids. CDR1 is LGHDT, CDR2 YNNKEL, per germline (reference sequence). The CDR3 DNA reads TGTGCCAGCAGCCAGGCCTACCAAGAGACCCAGTACTTC. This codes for CASSQAYQETQYF.

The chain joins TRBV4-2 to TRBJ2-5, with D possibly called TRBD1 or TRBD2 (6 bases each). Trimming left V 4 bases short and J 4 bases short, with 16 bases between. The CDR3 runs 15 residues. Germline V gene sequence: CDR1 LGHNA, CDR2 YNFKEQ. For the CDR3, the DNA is TGTGCCAGCAGCCGGGCTTTAGGGGGGCGAGAGACCCAGTACTTC. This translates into CASSRALGGRETQYF.

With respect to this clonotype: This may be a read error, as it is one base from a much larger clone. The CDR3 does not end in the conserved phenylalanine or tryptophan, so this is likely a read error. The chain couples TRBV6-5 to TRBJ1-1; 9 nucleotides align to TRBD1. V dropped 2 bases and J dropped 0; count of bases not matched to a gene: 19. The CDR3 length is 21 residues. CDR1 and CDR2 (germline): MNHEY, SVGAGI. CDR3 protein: CASSYPIFKTGGATLNTEAFL. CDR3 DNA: TGTGCCAGCAGTTACCCAATATTCAAAACAGGGGGCGCGACATTGAACACTGAAGCTTTCCTT.

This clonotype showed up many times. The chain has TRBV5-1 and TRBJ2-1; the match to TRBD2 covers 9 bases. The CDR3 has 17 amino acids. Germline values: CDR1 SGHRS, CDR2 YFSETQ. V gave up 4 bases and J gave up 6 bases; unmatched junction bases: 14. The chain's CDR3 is CASSRNSGSFPFNEQFF. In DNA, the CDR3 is TGCGCCAGCAGCCGAAATAGCGGGAGTTTTCCTTTCAATGAGCAGTTCTTC. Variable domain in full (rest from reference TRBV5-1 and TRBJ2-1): KAGVTQTPRYLIKTRGQQVTLSCSPISGHRSVSWYQQTPGQGLQFLFEYFSETQRNKGNFPGRFSGRQFSNSRSEMNVSTLELGDSALYLCASSRNSGSFPFNEQFFGPGTRLTVL.

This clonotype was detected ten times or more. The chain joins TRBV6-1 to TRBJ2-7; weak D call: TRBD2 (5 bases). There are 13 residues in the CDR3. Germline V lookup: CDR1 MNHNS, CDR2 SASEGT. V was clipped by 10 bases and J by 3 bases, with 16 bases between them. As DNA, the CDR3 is TGTGCCACCACACTCGGGAATCTCTACGAGCAGTACTTC. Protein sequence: CATTLGNLYEQYF.

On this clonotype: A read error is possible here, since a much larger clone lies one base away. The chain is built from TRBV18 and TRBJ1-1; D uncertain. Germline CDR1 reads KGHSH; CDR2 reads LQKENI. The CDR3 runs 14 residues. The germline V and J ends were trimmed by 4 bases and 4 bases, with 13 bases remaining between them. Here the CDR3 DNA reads TGTGCCAGCTCACTCGCATGGGTGGGCACTGAAGCTTTCTTT. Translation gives CASSLAWVGTEAFF.

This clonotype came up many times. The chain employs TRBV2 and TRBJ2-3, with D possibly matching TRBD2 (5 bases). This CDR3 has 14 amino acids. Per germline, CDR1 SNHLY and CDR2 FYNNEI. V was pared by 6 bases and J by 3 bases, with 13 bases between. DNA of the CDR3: TGTGCCAGCAGGAGCGGCGCGGGTACAGATACGCAGTATTTT. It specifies CASRSGAGTDTQYF. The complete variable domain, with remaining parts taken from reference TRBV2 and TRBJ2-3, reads EPEVTQTPSHQVTQMGQEVILRCVPISNHLYFYWYRQILGQKVEFLVSFYNNEISEKSEIFDDQFSVERPDGSNFTLKIRSTKLEDSAMYFCASRSGAGTDTQYFGPGTRLTVL.

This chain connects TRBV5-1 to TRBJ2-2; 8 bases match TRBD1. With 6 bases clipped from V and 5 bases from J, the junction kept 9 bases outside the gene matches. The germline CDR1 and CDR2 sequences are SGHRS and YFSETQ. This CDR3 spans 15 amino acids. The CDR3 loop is CASTHGQGETGELFF. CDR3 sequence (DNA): TGCGCCAGCACCCACGGACAGGGTGAGACCGGGGAGCTGTTTTTT.

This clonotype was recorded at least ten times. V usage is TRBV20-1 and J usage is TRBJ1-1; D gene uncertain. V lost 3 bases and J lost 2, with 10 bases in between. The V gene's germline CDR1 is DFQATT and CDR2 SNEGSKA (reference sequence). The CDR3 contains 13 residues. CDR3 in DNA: TGCAGTGCTAGTGAGACAACCAACACTGAAGCTTTCTTT. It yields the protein CSASETTNTEAFF.

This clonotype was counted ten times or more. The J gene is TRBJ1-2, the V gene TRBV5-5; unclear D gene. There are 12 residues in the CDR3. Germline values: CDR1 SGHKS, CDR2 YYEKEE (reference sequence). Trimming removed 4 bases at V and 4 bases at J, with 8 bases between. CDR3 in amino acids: CASSVGLYGYTF. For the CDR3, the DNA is TGTGCCAGCAGCGTTGGCCTCTATGGCTACACCTTC.

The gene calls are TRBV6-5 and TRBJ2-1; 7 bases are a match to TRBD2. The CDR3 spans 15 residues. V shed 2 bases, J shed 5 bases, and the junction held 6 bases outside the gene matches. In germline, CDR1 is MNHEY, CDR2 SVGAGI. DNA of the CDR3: TGTGCCAGCAGTTACCCACTAGCGAGGAACAATGAGCAGTTCTTC. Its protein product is CASSYPLARNNEQFF.

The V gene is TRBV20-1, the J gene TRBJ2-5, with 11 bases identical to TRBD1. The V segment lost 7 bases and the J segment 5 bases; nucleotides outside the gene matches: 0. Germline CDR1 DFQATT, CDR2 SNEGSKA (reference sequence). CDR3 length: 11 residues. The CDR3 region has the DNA TGCAGTGGGGACAGGGGGGAGACCCAGTACTTC. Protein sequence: CSGDRGETQYF.

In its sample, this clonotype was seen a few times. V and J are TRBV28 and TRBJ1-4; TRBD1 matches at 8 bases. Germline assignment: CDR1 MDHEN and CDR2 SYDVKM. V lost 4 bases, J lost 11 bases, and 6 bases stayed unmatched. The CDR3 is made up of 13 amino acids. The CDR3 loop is CASSSTGQVKLFF. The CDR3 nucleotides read TGTGCCAGCAGTTCCACGGGACAGGTGAAACTGTTTTTT.